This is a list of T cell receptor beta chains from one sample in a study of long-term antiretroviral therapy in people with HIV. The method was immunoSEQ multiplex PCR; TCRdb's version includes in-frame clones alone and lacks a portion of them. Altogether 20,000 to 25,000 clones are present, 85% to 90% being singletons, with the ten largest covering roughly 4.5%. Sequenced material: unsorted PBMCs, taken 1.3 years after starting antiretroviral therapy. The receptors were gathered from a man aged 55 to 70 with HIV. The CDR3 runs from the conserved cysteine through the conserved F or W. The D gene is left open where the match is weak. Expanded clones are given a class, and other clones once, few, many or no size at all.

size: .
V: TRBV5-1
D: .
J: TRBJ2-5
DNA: TGCGCCAGCAGCTTCGGCAGGGCGGACCAAGAGACCCAGTACTTC
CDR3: CASSFGRADQETQYF

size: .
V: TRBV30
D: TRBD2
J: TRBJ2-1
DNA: TGTGCCTCCCTATCGGCGGGAGGGTGGCGGCAGTTCTTC
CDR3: CASLSAGGWRQFF

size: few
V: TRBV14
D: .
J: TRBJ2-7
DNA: TGTGCCAGCAGCCCAGGAGGCTACAACGTGGGGGAGCAGTACTTC
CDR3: CASSPGGYNVGEQYF

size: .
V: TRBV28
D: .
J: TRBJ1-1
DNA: TGTGCCAGCATGACACCTAGAACCTTGAACACTGAAGCTTTCTTT
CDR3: CASMTPRTLNTEAFF

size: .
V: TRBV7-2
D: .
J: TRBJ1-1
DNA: TGTGCCAGCAGCTTAGTTATACTGAACACTGAAGCTTTCTTT
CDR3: CASSLVILNTEAFF

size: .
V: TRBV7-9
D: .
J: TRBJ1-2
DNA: TGTGCCAGCAGCCCGCCCGGGACCGAGAACTATGGCTACACCTTC
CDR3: CASSPPGTENYGYTF

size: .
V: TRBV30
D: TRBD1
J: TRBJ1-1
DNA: TGTGCCTGGAGCGGGACAGGGAGTAGAGCTTTCTTT
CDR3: CAWSGTGSRAFF

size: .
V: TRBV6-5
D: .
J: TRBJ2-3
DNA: TGTGCCAGCAGTTACTCGGAGGGCACAGATACGCAGTATTTT
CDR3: CASSYSEGTDTQYF

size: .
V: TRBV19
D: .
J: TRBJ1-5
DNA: TGTGCCAGTAGTATTAGTCAGGGTCGGGGCCAGCCCCAGCATTTT
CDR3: CASSISQGRGQPQHF

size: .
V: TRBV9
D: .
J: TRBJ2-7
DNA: TGTGCCAGCAGCCTCACAGCTCACAACGAGCAGTACTTC
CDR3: CASSLTAHNEQYF

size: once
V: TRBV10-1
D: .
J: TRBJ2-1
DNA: TGCGCCAGCAGTGAGGAATATGCCGGGACCTACAATGAGCAGTTCTTC
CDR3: CASSEEYAGTYNEQFF

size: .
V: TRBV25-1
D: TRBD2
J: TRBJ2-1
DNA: TGTGCCAGCAGTGACCTAGCGGGATACAATGAGCAGTTCTTC
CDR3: CASSDLAGYNEQFF

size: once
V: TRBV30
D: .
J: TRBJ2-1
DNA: TGTGCCTGGAAAACCTCGTACAATGAGCAGTTCTTC
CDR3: CAWKTSYNEQFF

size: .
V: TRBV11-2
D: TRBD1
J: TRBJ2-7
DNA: TGTGCCAGCACCTATGACAGGGCCTACGAGCAGTACTTC
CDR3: CASTYDRAYEQYF

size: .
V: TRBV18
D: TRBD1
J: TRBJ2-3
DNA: TGTGCCAGCTCACCGATCCGACAGGGGCGTCCCCCAGATACGCAGTATTTT
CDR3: CASSPIRQGRPPDTQYF

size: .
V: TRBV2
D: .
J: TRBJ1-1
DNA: TGTGCCAGCAACCTAGGGAAGGCCAGGTGGACTGAAGCTTTCTTT
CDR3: CASNLGKARWTEAFF

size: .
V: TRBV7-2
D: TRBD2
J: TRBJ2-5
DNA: TGTGCCAGCAGCTTAGCTAGCGGGAGTTTTGAGACCCAGTACTTC
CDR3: CASSLASGSFETQYF

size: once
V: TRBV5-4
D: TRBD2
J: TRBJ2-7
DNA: TGTGCCAGCAGCCCTCCCAGGCTAGCGGGAGCTTACGAGCAGTACTTC
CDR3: CASSPPRLAGAYEQYF

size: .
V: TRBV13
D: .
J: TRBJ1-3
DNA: TGTGCCAGCAGCTTAGGTGGAAACACCATATATTTT
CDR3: CASSLGGNTIYF

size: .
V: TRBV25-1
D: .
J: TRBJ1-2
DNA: TGTGCCAGCAGTGAAGTTTCGGGACAAGACTATGGCTACACCTTC
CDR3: CASSEVSGQDYGYTF

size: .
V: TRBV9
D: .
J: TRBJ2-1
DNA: TGTGCCAGCAGCGTAGTAGGGGGGTCTTACAATGAGCAGTTCTTC
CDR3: CASSVVGGSYNEQFF

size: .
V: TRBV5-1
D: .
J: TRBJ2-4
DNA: TGCGCCAGCAGCTTGGGAACTGGTCCCTTGAACATTCAGTACTTC
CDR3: CASSLGTGPLNIQYF

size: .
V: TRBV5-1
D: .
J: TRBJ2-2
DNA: TGCGCCAGCAGCTTGGTCCAGGGGATCTTTACCGGGGAGCTGTTTTTT
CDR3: CASSLVQGIFTGELFF

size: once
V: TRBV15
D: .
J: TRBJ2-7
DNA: TGTGCCACCAGCAGAGGACGGGGCCAGGGGAAGGGCGAGCAGTACTTC
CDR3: CATSRGRGQGKGEQYF

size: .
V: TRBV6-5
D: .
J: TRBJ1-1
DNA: TGTGCCAGCAGTTACGGACCACAGAAGATGAACACTGAAGCTTTCTTT
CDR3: CASSYGPQKMNTEAFF

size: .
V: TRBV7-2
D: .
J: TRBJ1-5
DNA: TGTGCCAGCAGCTCGCATGCTATCTCGCCCCAGCATTTT
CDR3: CASSSHAISPQHF

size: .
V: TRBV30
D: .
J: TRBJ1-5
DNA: TGTGCCTGGAGTGCCAGGTATAGCAATCAGCCCCAGCATTTT
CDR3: CAWSARYSNQPQHF

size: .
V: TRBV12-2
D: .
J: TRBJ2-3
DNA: TGTGCAAGTCGCTTTACCGGGACACGAGACACAGATACGCAGTATTTT
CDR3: CASRFTGTRDTDTQYF

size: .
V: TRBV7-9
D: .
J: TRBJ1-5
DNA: TGTGCCAGCAGCTTAGCGTTTTCCGGTAGCAATCAGCCCCAGCATTTT
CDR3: CASSLAFSGSNQPQHF

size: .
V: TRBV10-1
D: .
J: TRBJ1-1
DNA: TGCGCCAGCAGCCTAACGGTAAACACTGAAGCTTTCTTT
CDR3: CASSLTVNTEAFF

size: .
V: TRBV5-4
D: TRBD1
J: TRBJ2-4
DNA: TGTGCCAGCAGCCAGACAGGGCAGACCAAAAACATTCAGTACTTC
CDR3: CASSQTGQTKNIQYF

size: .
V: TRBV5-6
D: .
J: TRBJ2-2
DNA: TGTGCCAGCAGCTTTGGGGGGACCGGGGAGCTGTTTTTT
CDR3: CASSFGGTGELFF

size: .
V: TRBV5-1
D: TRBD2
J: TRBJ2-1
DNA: TGCGCCAGCAGCTTTAGCGGGACTTCCTACAATGAGCAGTTCTTC
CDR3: CASSFSGTSYNEQFF

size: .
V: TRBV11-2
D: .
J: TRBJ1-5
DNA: TGTGCCAGCGCCTCGGACGGGGGATATCAGCCCCAGCATTTT
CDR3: CASASDGGYQPQHF

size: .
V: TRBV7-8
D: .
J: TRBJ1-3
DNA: TGTGCCAGCAGCTTAGATAGAGGCACCATATATTTT
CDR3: CASSLDRGTIYF

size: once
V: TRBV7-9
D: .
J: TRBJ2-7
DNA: TGTGCCAGCAGCCACCGGGACGCCCTCGTTGGGCACGAGCAGTACTTC
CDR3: CASSHRDALVGHEQYF

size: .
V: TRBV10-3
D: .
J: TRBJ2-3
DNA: TGTGCCATCAGTGGCCGGGGAGGGGGGCACATAAAAGATACGCAGTATTTT
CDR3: CAISGRGGGHIKDTQYF

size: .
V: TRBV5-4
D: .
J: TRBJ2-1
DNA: TGTGCCAGCAGCTTGGACAGAAGCTACAATGAGCAGTTCTTC
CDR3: CASSLDRSYNEQFF

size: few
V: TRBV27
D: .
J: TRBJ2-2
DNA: TGTGCCAGCAGTTTAAACACCGGGGAGCTGTTTTTT
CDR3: CASSLNTGELFF

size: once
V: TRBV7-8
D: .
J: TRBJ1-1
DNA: TGTGCCAGCAGCTTAGAGAGGGGGAACACTGAAGCTTTCTTT
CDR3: CASSLERGNTEAFF

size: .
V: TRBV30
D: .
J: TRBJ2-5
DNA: TGTGCCTGGAACCGCGAGGTGTACCAAGAGACCCAGTACTTC
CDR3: CAWNREVYQETQYF

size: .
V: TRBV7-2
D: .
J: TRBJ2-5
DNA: TGTGCCAGCAGCTTCCCAGCCGAGGAGACCCAGTACTTC
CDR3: CASSFPAEETQYF

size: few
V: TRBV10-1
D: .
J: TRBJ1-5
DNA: TGCGCCAGCAGTGACAGCCTCAATCAGCCCCAGCATTTT
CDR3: CASSDSLNQPQHF

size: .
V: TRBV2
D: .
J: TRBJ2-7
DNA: TGTGCCAGCAGTGAGTTCGGACGGACCTCCTACGAGCAGTACTTC
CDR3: CASSEFGRTSYEQYF

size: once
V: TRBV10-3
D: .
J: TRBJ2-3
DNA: TGTGCCATCAGTGCGTTTAGGTTTGAAGGCACAGATACGCAGTATTTT
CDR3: CAISAFRFEGTDTQYF